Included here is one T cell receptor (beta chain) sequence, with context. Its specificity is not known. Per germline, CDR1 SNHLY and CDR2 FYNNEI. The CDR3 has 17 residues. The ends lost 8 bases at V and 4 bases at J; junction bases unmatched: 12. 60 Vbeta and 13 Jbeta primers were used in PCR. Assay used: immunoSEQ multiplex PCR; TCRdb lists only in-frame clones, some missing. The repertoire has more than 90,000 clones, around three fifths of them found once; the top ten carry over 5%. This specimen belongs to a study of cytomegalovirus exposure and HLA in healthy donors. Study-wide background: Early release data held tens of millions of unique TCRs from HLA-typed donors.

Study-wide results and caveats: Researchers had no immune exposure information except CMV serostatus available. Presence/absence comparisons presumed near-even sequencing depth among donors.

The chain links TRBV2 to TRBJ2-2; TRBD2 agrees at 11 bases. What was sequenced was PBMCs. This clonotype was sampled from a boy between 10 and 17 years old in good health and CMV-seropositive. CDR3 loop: CASGVTSGRFPTGELFF. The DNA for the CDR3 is TGTGCCAGCGGAGTAACTAGCGGGAGATTCCCCACCGGGGAGCTGTTTTTT.